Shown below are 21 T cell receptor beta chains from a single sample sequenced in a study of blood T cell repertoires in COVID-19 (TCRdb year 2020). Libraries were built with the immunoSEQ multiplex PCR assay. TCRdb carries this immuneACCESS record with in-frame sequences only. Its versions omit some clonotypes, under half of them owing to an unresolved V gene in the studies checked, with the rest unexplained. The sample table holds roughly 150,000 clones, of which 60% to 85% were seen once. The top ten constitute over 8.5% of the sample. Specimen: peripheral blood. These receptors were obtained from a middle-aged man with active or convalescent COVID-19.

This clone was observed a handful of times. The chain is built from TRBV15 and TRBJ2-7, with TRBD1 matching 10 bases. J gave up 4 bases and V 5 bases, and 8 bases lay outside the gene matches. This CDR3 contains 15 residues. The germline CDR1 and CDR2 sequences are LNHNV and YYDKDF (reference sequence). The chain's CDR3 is CATSSPGTGVYEQYF. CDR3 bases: TGTGCCACCAGCTCCCCCGGGACAGGGGTATACGAGCAGTACTTC.

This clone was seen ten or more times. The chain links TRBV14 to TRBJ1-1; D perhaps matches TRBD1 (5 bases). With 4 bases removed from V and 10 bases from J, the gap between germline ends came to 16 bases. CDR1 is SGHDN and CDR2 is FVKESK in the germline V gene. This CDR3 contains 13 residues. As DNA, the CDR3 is TGTGCCAGCAGCCCAGGGCGGGGGGTCGCAGCTTTCTTT. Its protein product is CASSPGRGVAAFF.

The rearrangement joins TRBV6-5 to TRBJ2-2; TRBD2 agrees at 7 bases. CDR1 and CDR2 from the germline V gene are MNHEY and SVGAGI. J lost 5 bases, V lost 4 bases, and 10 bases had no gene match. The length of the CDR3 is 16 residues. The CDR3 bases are TGTGCCAGCAGTTTACAGCGGCAAGCGGGAACCGGGGAGCTGTTTTTT. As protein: CASSLQRQAGTGELFF.

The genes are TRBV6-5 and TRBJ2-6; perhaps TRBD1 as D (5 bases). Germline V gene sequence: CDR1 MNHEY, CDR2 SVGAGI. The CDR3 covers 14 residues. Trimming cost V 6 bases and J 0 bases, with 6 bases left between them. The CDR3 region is CASRTASGANVLTF. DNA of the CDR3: TGTGCCAGCAGGACAGCCTCTGGGGCCAACGTCCTGACTTTC.

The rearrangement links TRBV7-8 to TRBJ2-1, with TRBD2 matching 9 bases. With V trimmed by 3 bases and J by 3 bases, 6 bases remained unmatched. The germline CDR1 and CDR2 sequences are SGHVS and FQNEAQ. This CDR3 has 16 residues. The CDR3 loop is CASSFVAGVVYNEQFF. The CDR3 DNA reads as TGTGCCAGCAGCTTCGTAGCGGGAGTGGTCTACAATGAGCAGTTCTTC.

The CDR3, as DNA: TGTGCCAGCAGCCCGGGACATGGGGGAGAGCCCCAGCATTTT. Encoded protein: CASSPGHGGEPQHF. V and J are TRBV5-6 and TRBJ1-5, with D tentatively TRBD1 (6 bases). The germline gives CDR1 SGHDT, CDR2 YYEEEE. CDR3 size: 14 residues. V dropped 4 bases and J dropped 8 bases, with 16 bases sitting between them.

The CDR3 region is CATGGGLLNEKLFF. In DNA form, the CDR3 reads TGTGCCACGGGCGGGGGACTGCTTAATGAAAAACTGTTTTTT. This rearrangement joins TRBV5-5 to TRBJ1-4, with a weak D call TRBD1 (5 bases). The CDR3 covers 14 residues. The germline V gene has CDR1 SGHKS and CDR2 YYEKEE (reference sequence). V lost 9 bases, J lost 4 bases, and 16 bases lay in between.

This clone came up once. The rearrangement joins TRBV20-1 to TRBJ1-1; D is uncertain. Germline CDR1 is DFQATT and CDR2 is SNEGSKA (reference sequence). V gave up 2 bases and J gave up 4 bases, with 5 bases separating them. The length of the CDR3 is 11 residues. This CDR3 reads CSARYSTEAFF. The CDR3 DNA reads TGCAGTGCTAGATATTCCACTGAAGCTTTCTTT.

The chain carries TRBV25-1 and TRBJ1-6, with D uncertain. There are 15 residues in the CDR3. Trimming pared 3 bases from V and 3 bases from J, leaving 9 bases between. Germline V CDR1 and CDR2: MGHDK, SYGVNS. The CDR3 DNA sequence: TGTGCCAGCAGTGACGGCAGCGACTATAATTCACCCCTCCACTTT. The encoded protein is CASSDGSDYNSPLHF.

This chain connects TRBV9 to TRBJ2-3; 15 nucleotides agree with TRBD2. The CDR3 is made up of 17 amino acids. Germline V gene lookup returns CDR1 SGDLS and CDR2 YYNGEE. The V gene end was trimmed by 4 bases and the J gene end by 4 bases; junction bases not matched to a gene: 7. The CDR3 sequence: CASSLGLAGGPADTQYF. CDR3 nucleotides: TGTGCCAGCAGCCTTGGACTAGCGGGAGGGCCCGCAGATACGCAGTATTTT. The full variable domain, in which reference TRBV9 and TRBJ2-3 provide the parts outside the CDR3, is DSGVTQTPKHLITATGQRVTLRCSPRSGDLSVYWYQQSLDQGLQFLIQYYNGEERAKGNILERFSAQQFPDLHSELNLSSLELGDSALYFCASSLGLAGGPADTQYFGPGTRLTVL.

The CDR3 DNA follows: TGTGCCAGCAGTCCCAGCAGGTCGCTCACAGATACGCAGTATTTT. Its protein is CASSPSRSLTDTQYF. V gene TRBV27 combines with J gene TRBJ2-3, with no clear D. V lost 5 bases to trimming and J lost 2 bases, with 14 bases between them. CDR3 length: 15 amino acids. Germline V CDR1 and CDR2: MNHEY, SMNVEV (reference sequence).

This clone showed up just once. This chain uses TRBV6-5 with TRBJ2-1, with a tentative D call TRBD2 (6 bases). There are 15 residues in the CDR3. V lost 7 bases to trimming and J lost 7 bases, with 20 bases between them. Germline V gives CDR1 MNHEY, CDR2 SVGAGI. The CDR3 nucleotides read TGTGCCAGCACCAGAGGTGGGACTCTCCGAAATGAGCAGTTCTTC. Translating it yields CASTRGGTLRNEQFF.

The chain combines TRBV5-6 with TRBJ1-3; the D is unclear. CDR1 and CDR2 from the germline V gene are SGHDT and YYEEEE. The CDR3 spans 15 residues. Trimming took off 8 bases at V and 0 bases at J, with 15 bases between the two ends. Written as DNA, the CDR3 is TGTGCCAGAGAGATAGCGGAGCTCTCTGGAAACACCATATATTTT. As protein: CAREIAELSGNTIYF.

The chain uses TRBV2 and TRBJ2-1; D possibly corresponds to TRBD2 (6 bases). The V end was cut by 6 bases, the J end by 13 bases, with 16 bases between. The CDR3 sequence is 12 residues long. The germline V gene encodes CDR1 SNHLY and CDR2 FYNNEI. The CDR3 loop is CASRPGTPIQFF. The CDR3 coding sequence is TGTGCCAGCAGACCCGGGACTCCGATTCAGTTCTTC.

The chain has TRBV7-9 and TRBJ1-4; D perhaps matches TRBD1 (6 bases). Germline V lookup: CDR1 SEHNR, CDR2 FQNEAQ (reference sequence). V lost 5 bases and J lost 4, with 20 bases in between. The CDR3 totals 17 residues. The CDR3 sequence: CASSHLPGTTYNEKLFF. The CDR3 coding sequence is TGTGCCAGCAGCCATTTACCCGGGACAACTTATAATGAAAAACTGTTTTTT.

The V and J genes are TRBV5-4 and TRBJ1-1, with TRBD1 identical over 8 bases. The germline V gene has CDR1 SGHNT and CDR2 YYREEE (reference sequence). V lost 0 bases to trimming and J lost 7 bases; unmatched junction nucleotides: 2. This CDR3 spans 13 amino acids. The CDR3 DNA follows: TGTGCCAGCAGCTTGGCAGGGGGCGGTGAAGCTTTCTTT. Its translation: CASSLAGGGEAFF.

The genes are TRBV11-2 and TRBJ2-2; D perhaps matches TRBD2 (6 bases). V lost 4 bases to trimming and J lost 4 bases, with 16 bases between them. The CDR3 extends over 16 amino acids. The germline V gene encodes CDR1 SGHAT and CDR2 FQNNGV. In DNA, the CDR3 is TGTGCCAGCAGCTCTAGTAGGGACTCTTCCACCGGGGAGCTGTTTTTT. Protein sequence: CASSSSRDSSTGELFF.

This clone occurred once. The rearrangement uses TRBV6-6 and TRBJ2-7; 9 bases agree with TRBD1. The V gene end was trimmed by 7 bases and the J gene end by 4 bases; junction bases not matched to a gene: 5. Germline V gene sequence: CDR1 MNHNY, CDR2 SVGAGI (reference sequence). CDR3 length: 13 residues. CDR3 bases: TGTGCCAGCAAGGGGACAGGGAGGTACGAGCAGTACTTC. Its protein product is CASKGTGRYEQYF.

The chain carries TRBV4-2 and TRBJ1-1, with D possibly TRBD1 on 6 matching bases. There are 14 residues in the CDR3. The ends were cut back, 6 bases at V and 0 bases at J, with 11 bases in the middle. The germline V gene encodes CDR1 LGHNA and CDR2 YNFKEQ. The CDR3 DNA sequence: TGTGCCAGCAGGCATACAGGGTTGAACACTGAAGCTTTCTTT. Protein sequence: CASRHTGLNTEAFF.

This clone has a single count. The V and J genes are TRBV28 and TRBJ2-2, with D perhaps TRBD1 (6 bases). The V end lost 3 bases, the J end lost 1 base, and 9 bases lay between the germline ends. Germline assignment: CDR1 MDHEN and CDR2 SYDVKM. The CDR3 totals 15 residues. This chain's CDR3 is CASSFRGGNTGELFF. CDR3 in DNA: TGTGCCAGCAGTTTCAGGGGCGGGAACACCGGGGAGCTGTTTTTT.

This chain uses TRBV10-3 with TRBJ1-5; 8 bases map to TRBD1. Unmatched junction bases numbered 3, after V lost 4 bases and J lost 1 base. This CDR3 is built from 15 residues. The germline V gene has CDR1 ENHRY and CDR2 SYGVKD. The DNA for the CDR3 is TGTGCCATCAGTGTTGACAGGGGCAGCAATCAGCCCCAGCATTTT. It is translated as CAISVDRGSNQPQHF.